Presented here are 5 T cell receptor beta chains from one specimen sequenced in a study of shared clonotypes between healthy human individuals. Method: immunoSEQ multiplex PCR; TCRdb's copy keeps in-frame clones and lacks some. Among millions of clones listed, more than 90% were seen once. Sequencing was carried out using naive CD4+ T cells sorted from blood. Subset meaning: CD45RA+ positively selected. The receptors shown here come from a man between 18 and 35 years old in good health.

The table lists this clone with a count of one. The V call is TRBV6-5, the J call TRBJ2-7; perhaps TRBD1 as D (6 bases). The CDR3 covers 14 residues. From germline, CDR1 is MNHEY and CDR2 SVGAGI. V lost 1 base, J lost 2 bases, and 9 bases lay in between. CDR3 amino acids: CASSYYRDTYEQYF. The CDR3 DNA is TGTGCCAGCAGTTACTACCGGGACACCTACGAGCAGTACTTC.

The CDR3 DNA is TGCGCCAGCACCATCGGTGGGACCGGGGAGCTGTTTTTT. Amino acids: CASTIGGTGELFF. V gene TRBV5-1 combines with J gene TRBJ2-2; D gene uncertain. The CDR3 is made up of 13 amino acids. CDR1 is SGHRS, CDR2 YFSETQ, per germline. V was trimmed by 6 bases and J by 5 bases, leaving 11 bases between them.

The rearrangement uses TRBV28 and TRBJ2-3; 8 nucleotides agree with TRBD2. The CDR3 sequence is 15 residues long. The germline gives CDR1 MDHEN, CDR2 SYDVKM. Unmatched junction bases numbered 8, after V lost 8 bases and J lost 1 base. The CDR3 region is CASGMTSAGTDTQYF. CDR3 DNA sequence: TGTGCCAGCGGGATGACTAGCGCAGGCACAGATACGCAGTATTTT.

This sequence joins TRBV9 and TRBJ2-1; D perhaps matches TRBD2 (6 bases). V was clipped by 4 bases and J by 1 base, with 15 bases between them. This CDR3 is 16 amino acids long. Germline V gene data show CDR1 as SGDLS and CDR2 as YYNGEE. DNA for the CDR3: TGTGCCAGCAGCCCCGGGGTAGCGGAGTCCTACAATGAGCAGTTCTTC. It yields the protein CASSPGVAESYNEQFF.

Points on this clone: At one end the junction does not follow the germline gene, possibly because of a read error. The chain carries TRBV7-7 and TRBJ2-2, with D possibly called TRBD1 or TRBD2 (5 bases each). The CDR3 loop spans 14 amino acids. Germline CDR1 and CDR2: SSHAT and FNYEAQ (reference sequence). CDR3 amino acids: CASSPARGAGELFF. The CDR3 nucleotides are TGTGCTAGCAGCCCCGCTAGGGGAGCCGGGGAGCTGTTTTTT. The variable domain in full, with the rest retrieved from reference TRBV7-7 and TRBJ2-2, is GAGVSQSPRYKVTKRGQDVTLRCDPISSHATLYWYQQALGQGPEFLTYFNYEAQPDKSGLPSDRFSAERPEGSISTLTIQRTEQRDSAMYRCASSPARGAGELFFGEGSRLTVL.